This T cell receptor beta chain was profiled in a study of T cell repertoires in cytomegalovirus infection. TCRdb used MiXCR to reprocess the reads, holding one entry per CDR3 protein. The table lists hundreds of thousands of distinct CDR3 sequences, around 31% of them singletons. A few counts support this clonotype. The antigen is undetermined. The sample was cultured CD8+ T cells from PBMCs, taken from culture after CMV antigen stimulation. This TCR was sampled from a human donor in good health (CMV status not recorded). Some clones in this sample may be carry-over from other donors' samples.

CDR3 sequence: CASRITGQTDTPLHF. The CDR3 coding sequence is TGTGCCAGTAGGATAACGGGACAGACCGATACACCCCTCCACTTT. The gene calls are TRBV19 and TRBJ1-6; 7 bases agree with TRBD1. CDR1 is LNHDA, CDR2 SQIVND, per germline (reference sequence). The CDR3 has 15 amino acids. The V segment lost 6 bases and the J segment 11 bases; nucleotides outside the gene matches: 13.